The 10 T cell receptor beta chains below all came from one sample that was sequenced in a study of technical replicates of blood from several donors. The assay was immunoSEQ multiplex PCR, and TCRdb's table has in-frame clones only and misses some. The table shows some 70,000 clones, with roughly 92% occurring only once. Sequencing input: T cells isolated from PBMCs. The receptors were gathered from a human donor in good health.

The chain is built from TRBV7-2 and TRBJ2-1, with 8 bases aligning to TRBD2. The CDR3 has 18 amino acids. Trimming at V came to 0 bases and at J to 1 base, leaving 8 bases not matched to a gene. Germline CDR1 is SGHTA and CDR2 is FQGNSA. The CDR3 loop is CASSLAAGVYRSYNEQFF. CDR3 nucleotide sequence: TGTGCCAGCAGCTTAGCAGCGGGAGTCTATCGGTCCTACAATGAGCAGTTCTTC. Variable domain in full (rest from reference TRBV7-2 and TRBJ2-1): GAGVSQSPSNKVTEKGKDVELRCDPISGHTALYWYRQSLGQGLEFLIYFQGNSAPDKSGLPSDRFSAERTGGSVSTLTIQRTQQEDSAVYLCASSLAAGVYRSYNEQFFGPGTRLTVL.

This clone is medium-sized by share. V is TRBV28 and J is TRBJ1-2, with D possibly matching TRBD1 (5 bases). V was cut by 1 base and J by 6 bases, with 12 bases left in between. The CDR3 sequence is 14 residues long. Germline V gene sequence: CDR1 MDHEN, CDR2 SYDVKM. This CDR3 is CASSLFSGRDGYTF. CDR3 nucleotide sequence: TGTGCCAGCAGTTTATTCTCAGGGAGGGATGGCTACACCTTC.

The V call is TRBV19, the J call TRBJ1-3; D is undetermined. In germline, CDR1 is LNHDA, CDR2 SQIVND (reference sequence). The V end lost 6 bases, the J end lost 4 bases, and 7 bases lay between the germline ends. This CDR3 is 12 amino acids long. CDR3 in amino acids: CASRGGGNTIYF. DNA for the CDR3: TGTGCCAGTAGGGGAGGGGGAAACACCATATATTTT. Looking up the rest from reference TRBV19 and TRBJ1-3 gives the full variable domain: DGGITQSPKYLFRKEGQNVTLSCEQNLNHDAMYWYRQDPGQGLRLIYYSQIVNDFQKGDIAEGYSVSREKKESFPLTVTSAQKNPTAFYLCASRGGGNTIYFGEGSWLTVV.

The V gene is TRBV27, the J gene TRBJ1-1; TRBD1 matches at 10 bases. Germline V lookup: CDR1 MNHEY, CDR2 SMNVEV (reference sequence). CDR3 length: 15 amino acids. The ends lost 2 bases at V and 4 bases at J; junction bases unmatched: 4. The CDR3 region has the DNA TGTGCCAGCAGTTTAGTGGGGACAGGGGCCACTGAAGCTTTCTTT. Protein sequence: CASSLVGTGATEAFF.

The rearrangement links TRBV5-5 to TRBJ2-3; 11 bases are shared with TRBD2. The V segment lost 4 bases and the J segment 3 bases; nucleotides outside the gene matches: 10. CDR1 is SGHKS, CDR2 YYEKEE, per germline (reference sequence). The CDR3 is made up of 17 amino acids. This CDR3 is CASSPITGTSGTDTQYF. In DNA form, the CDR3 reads TGTGCCAGCAGCCCTATCACCGGGACTAGCGGTACAGATACGCAGTATTTT.

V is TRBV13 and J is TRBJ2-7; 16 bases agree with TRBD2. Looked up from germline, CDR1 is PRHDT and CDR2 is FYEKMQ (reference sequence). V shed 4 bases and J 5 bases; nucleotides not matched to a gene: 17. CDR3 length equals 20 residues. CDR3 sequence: CASSSGTGLAGGLVNHEQYF. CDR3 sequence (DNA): TGTGCCAGCAGCTCCGGGACGGGACTAGCGGGAGGGCTAGTTAACCACGAGCAGTACTTC.

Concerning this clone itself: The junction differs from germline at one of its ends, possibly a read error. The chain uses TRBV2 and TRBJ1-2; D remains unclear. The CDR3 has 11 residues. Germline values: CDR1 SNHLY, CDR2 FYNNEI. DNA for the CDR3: TGTGCCAGCAGTGATGGGCCGGGAGAGGGCTTC. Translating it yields CASSDGPGEGF.

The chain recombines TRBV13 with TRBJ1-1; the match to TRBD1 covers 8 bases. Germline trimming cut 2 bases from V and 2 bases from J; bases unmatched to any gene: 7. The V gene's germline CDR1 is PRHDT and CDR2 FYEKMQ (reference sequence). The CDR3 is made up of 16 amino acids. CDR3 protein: CASSLFRTGTNTEAFF. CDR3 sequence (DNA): TGTGCCAGCAGCTTATTTAGGACAGGGACCAACACTGAAGCTTTCTTT.

CDR3 amino acids: CASSGGQGENYGYTF. The DNA of the CDR3 is TGTGCCAGCAGCGGGGGACAGGGGGAAAACTATGGCTACACCTTC. This chain connects TRBV9 to TRBJ1-2; 11 bases agree with TRBD1. The CDR3 consists of 15 residues. Per germline, CDR1 SGDLS and CDR2 YYNGEE. Losses at the gene ends were 3 bases for V and 2 bases for J; bases not matched to a gene: 3.

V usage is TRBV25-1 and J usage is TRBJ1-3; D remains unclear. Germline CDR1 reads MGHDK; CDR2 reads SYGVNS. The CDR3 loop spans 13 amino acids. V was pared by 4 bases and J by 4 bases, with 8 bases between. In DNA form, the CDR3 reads TGTGCCAGCAGTGGAGGTGGGGGAAACACCATATATTTT. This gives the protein CASSGGGGNTIYF.